Below, 32 T cell receptor beta chains from the same sample are listed, as sequenced in a study of blood T cells in healthy people across ages. Primed by a sample-barcoded 5' primer and a J-beta primer mix, a second PCR proceeded for 7 to 11 cycles. MiXCR, run by TCRdb on the 5' RACE reads, gives a single entry per CDR3 protein. The table includes hundreds of thousands of distinct CDR3 sequences, 56% detected once. Sequencing input: blood. The receptors come from a man in his forties in good health.

The chain recombines TRBV7-9 with TRBJ1-2, with 7 bases identical to TRBD1. Germline CDR1 reads SEHNR; CDR2 reads FQNEAQ (reference sequence). There are 15 residues in the CDR3. With V trimmed by 5 bases and J by 2 bases, 8 bases remained unmatched. The CDR3, as DNA: TGTGCCAGCAGCCAGACCCGACAGGGCAACTATGGCTACACCTTC. The encoded protein is CASSQTRQGNYGYTF. Complete variable domain (other parts from reference TRBV7-9 and TRBJ1-2): DTGVSQNPRHKITKRGQNVTFRCDPISEHNRLYWYRQTLGQGPEFLTYFQNEAQLEKSRLLSDRFSAERPKGSFSTLEIQRTEQGDSAMYLCASSQTRQGNYGYTFGSGTRLTVV.

V is TRBV7-2 and J is TRBJ2-7; 11 nucleotides match TRBD2. This CDR3 has 17 residues. Germline V gene data show CDR1 as SGHTA and CDR2 as FQGNSA. V dropped 6 bases and J dropped 2; count of bases not matched to a gene: 12. The CDR3 DNA reads as TGTGCCAGCAGTCTTATTAGCGGGGGGGCCAATCCCTACGAGCAGTACTTC. It translates to CASSLISGGANPYEQYF.

The V gene is TRBV28, the J gene TRBJ2-5; the D gene could be TRBD1 or TRBD2 (5 bases each). There are 18 residues in the CDR3. V was trimmed by 4 bases and J by 2 bases, leaving 23 bases between them. Germline V gene sequence: CDR1 MDHEN, CDR2 SYDVKM. CDR3 in DNA: TGTGCCAGCAGTTGGATCCCGGGACGAGCGGAACAACAAGAGACCCAGTACTTC. As protein: CASSWIPGRAEQQETQYF.

This clonotype was seen once. V usage is TRBV7-8 and J usage is TRBJ2-7, with 7 bases lining up with TRBD1. Germline V gives CDR1 SGHVS, CDR2 FQNEAQ. V shed 3 bases, J shed 4 bases, and the junction held 3 bases outside the gene matches. CDR3 length equals 13 residues. CDR3 in DNA: TGTGCCAGCAGCTTGGGACAGAGGTACGAGCAGTACTTC. Residues: CASSLGQRYEQYF.

This clonotype came up a few times. This sequence joins TRBV14 and TRBJ2-5, with 9 bases that match TRBD2. This CDR3 has 15 amino acids. The germline V gene encodes CDR1 SGHDN and CDR2 FVKESK. The junction had 9 bases not matched to a gene; V was cut back by 6 bases and J by 4 bases. CDR3 region: CASSGLAGNRETQYF. The CDR3 coding sequence is TGTGCCAGCAGTGGTCTAGCGGGAAACCGAGAGACCCAGTACTTC.

The sample holds a few counts of this clonotype. V and J are TRBV7-2 and TRBJ2-3, with D tentatively TRBD2 (5 bases). Per the germline V gene, CDR1 is SGHTA and CDR2 is FQGNSA. The CDR3 is made up of 12 amino acids. Trimming removed 10 bases from V and 4 bases from J, with 12 bases in between. CDR3 loop: CATERFADTQYF. CDR3 bases: TGTGCCACCGAGCGGTTCGCAGATACGCAGTATTTT.

This clonotype turned up a few times. The chain combines TRBV3-1 with TRBJ1-2; D is undetermined. Looked up from germline, CDR1 is LGHDT and CDR2 is YNNKEL (reference sequence). The length of the CDR3 is 15 residues. Trimming removed 0 bases from V and 2 bases from J, with 10 bases in between. The DNA for the CDR3 is TGTGCCAGCAGCCAAGATGTTAGAGCAAACTATGGCTACACCTTC. It yields the protein CASSQDVRANYGYTF.

The CDR3 is CASSQGPQTEAFF. DNA of the CDR3: TGTGCCAGCAGCCAAGGGCCCCAAACTGAAGCTTTCTTT. The chain uses TRBV3-1 and TRBJ1-1, with no clear D. Germline V gene lookup returns CDR1 LGHDT and CDR2 YNNKEL (reference sequence). The CDR3 length is 13 residues. V shed 1 base and J shed 5 bases, with 8 bases lying between them.

The V and J genes are TRBV3-1 and TRBJ2-1; 10 positions match TRBD2. Germline CDR1 is LGHDT and CDR2 is YNNKEL (reference sequence). CDR3 length: 19 residues. V lost 2 bases to trimming and J lost 7 bases; unmatched junction nucleotides: 17. The CDR3: CASSQSWWLAGGLRNEQFF. The DNA of the CDR3 is TGTGCCAGCAGCCAATCGTGGTGGTTAGCGGGAGGTCTTAGAAATGAGCAGTTCTTC.

The CDR3 coding sequence is TGTGCCAGCAGCCATGGGACAGGGGGGGACATTCAGTACTTC. This gives the protein CASSHGTGGDIQYF. This chain uses TRBV7-3 with TRBJ2-4, with 11 positions matching TRBD1. The V and J ends lost 5 bases and 8 bases, in that order; junction bases with no gene match: 5. CDR3 length equals 14 residues. Germline V lookup: CDR1 SGHTA, CDR2 FQGTGA.

The gene calls are TRBV10-3 and TRBJ1-2; D possibly corresponds to TRBD1 (5 bases). The CDR3 runs 14 residues. Germline V gene sequence: CDR1 ENHRY, CDR2 SYGVKD. Between the trimmed V and J ends, which lost 11 bases and 4 bases, there was a span of 20 bases. The CDR3 sequence is CASRRVEGTYGYTF. The CDR3, as DNA: TGTGCCTCGCGTAGGGTAGAGGGGACCTATGGCTACACCTTC.

This clonotype has only a few counts. This sequence joins TRBV5-1 and TRBJ2-7; 8 bases align to TRBD1. The germline V gene encodes CDR1 SGHRS and CDR2 YFSETQ. This CDR3 contains 17 residues. Trimming took 6 bases from V and 4 from J; bases not matched to a gene: 18. CDR3 sequence (DNA): TGCGCCAGCACCGGGACAGGCCCCGAGTTCCAGGGGTACGAGCAGTACTTC. This codes for CASTGTGPEFQGYEQYF.

V gene TRBV20-1 combines with J gene TRBJ2-3, with 9 positions matching TRBD1. V dropped 5 bases and J dropped 1; count of bases not matched to a gene: 7. CDR1 is DFQATT and CDR2 is SNEGSKA in the germline V gene (reference sequence). The CDR3 consists of 15 residues. CDR3 in DNA: TGCAGTGCTCGCACAGGGGGCGAGGGCACAGATACGCAGTATTTT. Translation: CSARTGGEGTDTQYF.

The chain links TRBV12-3 or TRBV12-4 to TRBJ1-5; TRBD1 might be the D (6 bases). V gave up 5 bases and J gave up 6 bases, with 14 bases separating them. The length of the CDR3 is 14 residues. The CDR3 sequence: CASSPTGYGQPQHF. As DNA, the CDR3 is TGTGCCAGCAGTCCAACAGGGTACGGTCAGCCCCAGCATTTT.

This clonotype was detected a few times. The genes are TRBV7-6 and TRBJ2-1; D remains unclear. V was trimmed by 2 bases and J by 8 bases, leaving 4 bases between them. The CDR3 loop spans 11 amino acids. CDR1 SGHVS and CDR2 FNYEAQ come from the germline V gene. The DNA for the CDR3 is TGTGCCAGCAGCTTAACGGATGAGCAGTTCTTC. It encodes CASSLTDEQFF.

This chain uses TRBV20-1 with TRBJ2-7; a possible D gene is TRBD2 (6 bases). Trimming left V 0 bases short and J 3 bases short, with 12 bases between. Germline-derived CDR1 and CDR2 are DFQATT and SNEGSKA (reference sequence). This CDR3 is 14 amino acids long. The CDR3 coding sequence is TGCAGTGCTAGAGATAGGACTAACCACTACGAGCAGTACTTC. It specifies CSARDRTNHYEQYF.

The chain uses TRBV28 and TRBJ2-5, with 12 bases that match TRBD1. The CDR3 length is 18 residues. Trimming took 6 bases from V and 1 from J; bases not matched to a gene: 12. The germline V gene has CDR1 MDHEN and CDR2 SYDVKM. The CDR3 is CASRMEGQGAMIQETQYF. The DNA of the CDR3 is TGTGCCAGCAGGATGGAGGGACAGGGGGCGATGATCCAAGAGACCCAGTACTTC.

This clonotype was counted a few times. The rearrangement joins TRBV25-1 to TRBJ2-2, with D perhaps matching TRBD2 (6 bases). Germline V gives CDR1 MGHDK, CDR2 SYGVNS. The ends were cut back, 0 bases at V and 3 bases at J, with 17 bases in the middle. The CDR3 has 18 amino acids. CDR3 coding DNA: TGTGCCAGCAGTGAATATATAGGGCACGGGACTTACACCGGGGAGCTGTTTTTT. It yields the protein CASSEYIGHGTYTGELFF.

This clonotype was observed many times. The V gene is TRBV5-5, the J gene TRBJ2-1, with 7 bases fitting TRBD2. This CDR3 spans 16 amino acids. V lost 4 bases, J lost 10 bases, and 17 bases stayed unmatched. CDR1 is SGHKS, CDR2 YYEKEE, per germline (reference sequence). The CDR3 here is CASSLLTLVWRGEQFF. CDR3 nucleotides: TGTGCCAGCAGCCTACTCACCCTAGTATGGCGGGGGGAGCAGTTCTTC.

The chain has TRBV3-1 and TRBJ1-6; tentative D call: TRBD1 (5 bases). This CDR3 has 17 residues. The germline V and J ends were trimmed by 0 bases and 7 bases, with 16 bases remaining between them. Germline loops: CDR1 LGHDT, CDR2 YNNKEL (reference sequence). The CDR3 is CASSQDRPGTWNSPLHF. The CDR3 region has the DNA TGTGCCAGCAGCCAAGATCGGCCGGGGACCTGGAATTCACCCCTCCACTTT.

The table lists this clonotype with a few counts. The genes are TRBV20-1 and TRBJ1-2; unclear D gene. Germline CDR1 is DFQATT and CDR2 is SNEGSKA (reference sequence). The CDR3 covers 11 residues. The CDR3 protein is CVAFGDYGYTF. CDR3 in DNA: TGCGTCGCGTTTGGGGACTATGGCTACACCTTC.

This clonotype was seen a few times. A read error may account for a junction end that differs from germline. The V call is TRBV7-9, the J call TRBJ2-5, with D perhaps TRBD1 (5 bases). CDR3 length equals 12 residues. Germline lookup yields CDR1 SEHNR and CDR2 FQNEAQ (reference sequence). This chain's CDR3 is CASRERGETQYF. Written as DNA, the CDR3 is TGTGCAAGCAGGGAAAGGGGAGAGACCCAGTACTTC.

This sequence joins TRBV7-2 and TRBJ1-5; 7 bases agree with TRBD1. The junction had 7 bases not matched to a gene; V was cut back by 1 base and J by 4 bases. The CDR3 length is 16 residues. Per germline, CDR1 SGHTA and CDR2 FQGNSA. The CDR3 DNA sequence: TGTGCCAGCAGCTTAGTTCCACCGGGACAGAATCAGCCCCAGCATTTT. It encodes CASSLVPPGQNQPQHF.

This sequence joins TRBV9 and TRBJ2-3; D is undetermined. The CDR3 runs 17 residues. The ends were cut back, 1 base at V and 4 bases at J, with 19 bases in the middle. CDR1 is SGDLS and CDR2 is YYNGEE in the germline V gene. For the CDR3, the DNA is TGTGCCAGCAGCGTAAATGGTCAGGCTCATTCCGCAGATACGCAGTATTTT. Translating it yields CASSVNGQAHSADTQYF.

The chain uses TRBV28 and TRBJ2-1, with TRBD2 matching over 8 bases. This CDR3 spans 17 amino acids. With V trimmed by 3 bases and J by 5 bases, 12 bases remained unmatched. Per germline, CDR1 MDHEN and CDR2 SYDVKM. This chain's CDR3 is CASSLWTGGGTDNEQFF. CDR3 DNA sequence: TGTGCCAGCAGTTTGTGGACGGGAGGGGGGACGGACAATGAGCAGTTCTTC.

This clonotype appeared a few times. The genes are TRBV12-3 or TRBV12-4 and TRBJ2-3; 9 bases map to TRBD2. J lost 2 bases, V lost 2 bases, and 2 bases had no gene match. The CDR3 is 15 amino acids. Written as DNA, the CDR3 is TGTGCCAGCAGTTTATTAGCGGGGGCCACAGATACGCAGTATTTT. Translation gives CASSLLAGATDTQYF.

This chain uses TRBV4-2 with TRBJ2-7; D not certain. In germline, CDR1 is LGHNA, CDR2 YNFKEQ. The CDR3 contains 14 residues. V lost 4 bases and J lost 0, with 10 bases in between. The CDR3 DNA sequence: TGTGCCAGCAGCCCAGCGAGGAGCTCCTACGAGCAGTACTTC. As protein: CASSPARSSYEQYF.

This chain's CDR3 is CSVVDRPSSGANVLTF. The CDR3 DNA sequence: TGCAGCGTTGTTGACAGACCCAGCTCTGGGGCCAACGTCCTGACTTTC. This chain uses TRBV29-1 with TRBJ2-6, with D perhaps matching TRBD1 (5 bases). Germline V gene lookup returns CDR1 SQVTM and CDR2 ANQGSEA. The CDR3 spans 16 residues. Trimming cost V 4 bases and J 0 bases, with 13 bases left between them.

This clonotype was counted between two and nine times. The rearrangement joins TRBV3-1 to TRBJ2-5; D remains unclear. V was shortened by 0 bases and J by 2 bases, with 10 bases between the two germline ends. Germline V gene sequence: CDR1 LGHDT, CDR2 YNNKEL (reference sequence). This CDR3 is 15 amino acids long. In DNA form, the CDR3 reads TGTGCCAGCAGCCAAGATAACCTCTCTCAAGAGACCCAGTACTTC. Translation: CASSQDNLSQETQYF.

This chain links TRBV4-1 with TRBJ2-5; no firm D call. The last part of the DNA fits TRBJ2-4 better; the J call may be wrong. Germline values: CDR1 MGHRA, CDR2 YSYEKL. The CDR3 length is 13 residues. The CDR3 DNA sequence: TGCGCCAGCAGCCAACTCTCTGGGCACATTCAGTACTTC. Amino acid sequence: CASSQLSGHIQYF.

V is TRBV4-2 and J is TRBJ2-3; 10 bases agree with TRBD2. This CDR3 comprises 14 residues. Unmatched junction bases numbered 6, after V lost 0 bases and J lost 12 bases. Germline CDR1 and CDR2: LGHNA and YNFKEQ. The CDR3 protein is CASSQDFSGGYQYF. The CDR3 DNA reads TGTGCCAGCAGCCAAGATTTTAGCGGGGGGTACCAGTATTTT.

The chain is built from TRBV7-6 and TRBJ2-7; the D gene is possibly TRBD2 (6 bases). V was cut by 4 bases and J by 3 bases, with 16 bases left in between. From germline, CDR1 is SGHVS and CDR2 FNYEAQ. The CDR3 sequence is 15 residues long. CDR3 loop: CASSWNPGLLYEQYF. For the CDR3, the DNA is TGTGCCAGCAGCTGGAATCCGGGACTCCTCTACGAGCAGTACTTC.